These 25 T cell receptor beta chains came from one sample sequenced in a study of vaccination and CD4 T cells after COVID-19. Sample treatment: roughly ten-day PBMC culture with coronavirus spike peptide pools or control peptides (ViraFEST assay). During the years 2011-2018, before the COVID-19 pandemic, the unexposed donor's CD4+ T cells were collected. Their antigen targets remain unknown. Sequencing of DNA taken from cultured CD4+ T cells relied on the Oncomine TCR Beta short-read assay. The genomic DNA was obtained from cultured CD4+ T cells by extraction with the QIAamp micro DNA kit. Using its own MiXCR run on the PCR reads, TCRdb lists one record per CDR3 protein. The repertoire holds around 10,000 distinct CDR3 sequences, with about 32% as singletons. Sequencing used CD4+ T cells from blood, cultured in vitro. The receptor source for this set is a human donor in good health.

V usage is TRBV19 and J usage is TRBJ1-1; weak D call: TRBD1 (5 bases). The V and J ends lost 5 bases and 7 bases respectively, with 11 bases between them. The CDR3 extends over 12 amino acids. The germline gives CDR1 LNHDA, CDR2 SQIVND (reference sequence). CDR3 loop: CASSLQGSEAFF. CDR3 nucleotide sequence: TGTGCCAGTAGTCTCCAGGGAAGTGAAGCTTTCTTT.

By frequency in the sample, this clonotype is large. This chain uses TRBV4-2 with TRBJ2-1; D is ambiguous. There are 12 residues in the CDR3. Per the germline V gene, CDR1 is LGHNA and CDR2 is YNFKEQ. Trimming stripped 1 base from V and 7 bases from J, with 5 bases between. In DNA form, the CDR3 reads TGTGCCAGCAGCCAAGTTCGTAATGAGCAGTTCTTC. Amino acids: CASSQVRNEQFF.

This clonotype has a handful of counts. CDR3 in DNA: TGTGCCAGCAGCCCAGGGGGGGCAAGCAATCAGCCCCAGCATTTT. It translates to CASSPGGASNQPQHF. The chain has TRBV7-2 and TRBJ1-5, with 7 bases fitting TRBD1. CDR3 length: 15 residues. V shed 5 bases, J shed 1 base, and the junction held 5 bases outside the gene matches. CDR1 and CDR2 (germline): SGHTA, FQGNSA.

The chain uses TRBV20-1 and TRBJ2-7, with 13 bases that match TRBD2. The CDR3 runs 14 residues. Germline trimming cut 4 bases from V and 5 bases from J; bases unmatched to any gene: 5. Looked up from germline, CDR1 is DFQATT and CDR2 is SNEGSKA (reference sequence). The CDR3 sequence: CSATTGLAGDEQYF. The CDR3 bases are TGCAGTGCTACAACCGGACTAGCGGGAGACGAGCAGTACTTC.

V and J are TRBV30 and TRBJ1-1; tentatively, D is TRBD1 (6 bases). The CDR3 loop spans 12 amino acids. CDR1 is GTSNPN and CDR2 is SVGIG in the germline V gene (reference sequence). V was pared by 4 bases and J by 1 base, with 7 bases between. The CDR3 DNA reads as TGTGCCTGGACAGGGGCGAACACTGAAGCTTTCTTT. Translated, it gives CAWTGANTEAFF. The full variable domain, its missing parts supplied by reference TRBV30 and TRBJ1-1, is SQTIHQWPATLVQPVGSPLSLECTVEGTSNPNLYWYRQAAGRGLQLLFYSVGIGQISSEVPQNLSASRPQDRQFILSSKKLLLSDSGFYLCAWTGANTEAFFGQGTRLTVV.

This clonotype occurred a few times. This chain links TRBV9 with TRBJ1-5; the D gene is possibly TRBD1 (6 bases). V lost 3 bases, J lost 5 bases, and 12 bases lay in between. CDR3 length equals 14 residues. Germline lookup yields CDR1 SGDLS and CDR2 YYNGEE. CDR3 sequence: CASSAPGVHQPQHF. CDR3 sequence (DNA): TGTGCCAGCAGCGCCCCAGGGGTACATCAGCCCCAGCATTTT.

J is TRBJ2-3 and V is TRBV12-3 or TRBV12-4; no clear D gene. The CDR3 runs to 13 residues. Trimming took off 2 bases at V and 2 bases at J, with 5 bases between the two ends. The chain's CDR3 is CASSLHTTDTQYF. CDR3 in DNA: TGTGCCAGCAGTTTACATACCACAGATACGCAGTATTTT.

The chain links TRBV11-2 to TRBJ1-1; maybe TRBD1 (5 bases). The germline V and J ends were trimmed by 1 base and 0 bases, with 12 bases remaining between them. Germline CDR1 reads SGHAT; CDR2 reads FQNNGV. This CDR3 has 16 amino acids. The CDR3 region has the DNA TGTGCCAGCAGCTTAGTAATGGGGCAGGTGAACACTGAAGCTTTCTTT. It yields the protein CASSLVMGQVNTEAFF. Drawing the rest from reference TRBV11-2 and TRBJ1-1, the complete variable domain is EAGVAQSPRYKIIEKRQSVAFWCNPISGHATLYWYQQILGQGPKLLIQFQNNGVVDDSQLPKDRFSAERLKGVDSTLKIQPAKLEDSAVYLCASSLVMGQVNTEAFFGQGTRLTVV.

The V and J genes are TRBV5-1 and TRBJ1-1; D unclear. Germline values: CDR1 SGHRS, CDR2 YFSETQ. CDR3 length: 14 residues. With 2 bases removed from V and 1 base from J, the gap between germline ends came to 9 bases. Here the CDR3 reads CASSFSPPNTEAFF. In DNA form, the CDR3 reads TGCGCCAGCAGCTTCTCCCCACCGAACACTGAAGCTTTCTTT.

In this sample, this clonotype turned up a few times. The chain employs TRBV6-5 and TRBJ2-1; perhaps TRBD2 as D (5 bases). Germline CDR1 MNHEY, CDR2 SVGAGI. This CDR3 is 13 amino acids long. V lost 3 bases to trimming and J lost 4 bases, with 7 bases between them. CDR3 in amino acids: CASSYQRYNEQFF. The DNA of the CDR3 is TGTGCCAGCAGTTATCAGCGGTACAATGAGCAGTTCTTC.

The V gene is TRBV11-3, the J gene TRBJ2-7; no clear D. Between the trimmed V and J ends, which lost 0 bases and 0 bases, there was a span of 3 bases. Germline V gene sequence: CDR1 SGHNT, CDR2 YENEEA. This CDR3 spans 13 amino acids. CDR3 DNA: TGTGCCAGCAGCTTAGACTTCTCCTACGAGCAGTACTTC. It codes for CASSLDFSYEQYF.

The genes are TRBV20-1 and TRBJ1-4, with a tentative D call TRBD1 (5 bases). Deletions cut 5 bases from V and 6 bases from J, with 13 bases between. The CDR3 is 13 amino acids. Germline V gene sequence: CDR1 DFQATT, CDR2 SNEGSKA (reference sequence). In DNA, the CDR3 is TGCAGTGCTGGGACTTCGGGGGATGAAAAACTGTTTTTT. It is translated as CSAGTSGDEKLFF.

This clonotype was seen a few times. The chain uses TRBV27 and TRBJ1-1; a possible D gene is TRBD1 (6 bases). There are 16 residues in the CDR3. Trimming took off 6 bases at V and 5 bases at J, with 22 bases between the two ends. Germline V gene data show CDR1 as MNHEY and CDR2 as SMNVEV (reference sequence). CDR3 nucleotides: TGTGCCAGCAGGGGGGGCAGGGGCCAAGGGGGGACTGAAGCTTTCTTT. This gives the protein CASRGGRGQGGTEAFF.

J is TRBJ2-1 and V is TRBV7-6; D is ambiguous. The CDR3 totals 11 residues. The V end was cut by 3 bases, the J end by 7 bases, with 4 bases between. The germline V gene encodes CDR1 SGHVS and CDR2 FNYEAQ. DNA of the CDR3: TGTGCCAGCAGCTTGAATAATGAGCAGTTCTTC. It translates to CASSLNNEQFF.

The V call is TRBV20-1, the J call TRBJ2-7; 12 bases fit TRBD2. This CDR3 has 16 residues. The ends lost 3 bases at V and 3 bases at J; junction bases unmatched: 9. The germline V gene encodes CDR1 DFQATT and CDR2 SNEGSKA (reference sequence). The CDR3 is CSASEYRLAGVYEQYF. CDR3 in DNA: TGCAGTGCTAGTGAATACCGACTAGCGGGAGTCTACGAGCAGTACTTC.

This clonotype was recorded a few times. The rearrangement links TRBV20-1 to TRBJ2-5, with a weak D call TRBD2 (7 bases). With 6 bases removed from V and 2 bases from J, the gap between germline ends came to 19 bases. The germline V gene encodes CDR1 DFQATT and CDR2 SNEGSKA (reference sequence). The CDR3 covers 15 residues. In nucleotides, the CDR3 is TGCAGTGCCCTAGATCCGAGGGGGGGACAAGAGACCCAGTACTTC. Its translation is CSALDPRGGQETQYF.

A few counts support this clonotype. V is TRBV7-3 and J is TRBJ2-2, with 11 positions matching TRBD2. V gave up 2 bases and J gave up 7 bases; unmatched junction bases: 3. CDR1 and CDR2 (germline): SGHTA, FQGTGA. The CDR3 covers 15 residues. The CDR3 nucleotides read TGTGCCAGCAGCTTAGCCGGGACTAGCGGCGGGGAGCTGTTTTTT. Amino acid sequence: CASSLAGTSGGELFF. Filled out from reference TRBV7-3 and TRBJ2-2, the complete variable domain reads GAGVSQTPSNKVTEKGKYVELRCDPISGHTALYWYRQSLGQGPEFLIYFQGTGAADDSGLPNDRFFAVRPEGSVSTLKIQRTERGDSAVYLCASSLAGTSGGELFFGEGSRLTVL.

This clonotype was counted a few times. The rearrangement links TRBV20-1 to TRBJ1-3, with unresolved D. Trimming shortened V by 3 bases and J by 0 bases, and 9 bases separated the two germline ends. This CDR3 is 14 amino acids long. Germline V gene sequence: CDR1 DFQATT, CDR2 SNEGSKA (reference sequence). DNA for the CDR3: TGCAGTGCTAGGACGACTCTCTCTGGAAACACCATATATTTT. Protein sequence: CSARTTLSGNTIYF.

The V gene is TRBV11-2, the J gene TRBJ1-1; 9 positions agree with TRBD1. The V gene end was trimmed by 2 bases and the J gene end by 11 bases; junction bases not matched to a gene: 3. This CDR3 contains 12 residues. Germline CDR1 SGHAT, CDR2 FQNNGV. The CDR3 sequence is CASSLNRGLAFF. CDR3 DNA sequence: TGTGCCAGCAGCTTAAACAGGGGGCTGGCTTTCTTT.

The chain recombines TRBV6-5 with TRBJ1-1; D not certain. Germline V gene lookup returns CDR1 MNHEY and CDR2 SVGAGI. This CDR3 has 15 amino acids. V shed 0 bases and J shed 1 base, with 9 bases lying between them. The CDR3 spells CASSYSGRQNTEAFF. DNA of the CDR3: TGTGCCAGCAGTTACTCCGGCAGACAGAACACTGAAGCTTTCTTT.

The genes are TRBV19 and TRBJ2-1; D might be TRBD2 (6 bases). The CDR3 sequence is 13 residues long. V was clipped by 3 bases and J by 5 bases, with 8 bases between them. Germline CDR1 and CDR2: LNHDA and SQIVND (reference sequence). The CDR3: CASSMGGNNEQFF. CDR3 coding DNA: TGTGCCAGTAGTATGGGCGGGAACAATGAGCAGTTCTTC.

This clonotype showed up just a few times. This chain connects TRBV10-3 to TRBJ1-2, with 7 positions matching TRBD1. The CDR3 totals 14 residues. With 2 bases clipped from V and 4 bases from J, the junction kept 4 bases outside the gene matches. Germline V lookup: CDR1 ENHRY, CDR2 SYGVKD. As DNA, the CDR3 is TGTGCCATCAGTGAGCGACAGGGATCCTATGGCTACACCTTC. It is translated as CAISERQGSYGYTF.

The chain carries TRBV7-6 and TRBJ2-2; 7 bases are a match to TRBD1. With V trimmed by 1 base and J by 0 bases, 8 bases remained unmatched. The CDR3 is 18 amino acids. CDR1 is SGHVS, CDR2 FNYEAQ, per germline. The CDR3 DNA is TGTGCCAGCAGCTTAGTAATCCCCGGGACAGCGAACACCGGGGAGCTGTTTTTT. The encoded protein is CASSLVIPGTANTGELFF.

This sequence joins TRBV28 and TRBJ1-2; 7 nucleotides agree with TRBD1. Germline assignment: CDR1 MDHEN and CDR2 SYDVKM. The ends lost 5 bases at V and 2 bases at J; junction bases unmatched: 8. The CDR3 is 15 amino acids. CDR3 residues: CASSRWQGENYGYTF. The CDR3 coding sequence is TGTGCCAGCAGTCGATGGCAGGGGGAGAACTATGGCTACACCTTC.

This clonotype appeared a few times. The V call is TRBV7-6, the J call TRBJ2-7; D gene unclear. CDR1 and CDR2 (germline): SGHVS, FNYEAQ. The V gene lost 5 bases and the J gene lost 2 bases, with 10 bases spanning the gap. CDR3 length equals 13 residues. CDR3 residues: CASSIDPAYEQYF. The CDR3 DNA sequence: TGTGCCAGCAGCATCGACCCCGCCTACGAGCAGTACTTC.